These 19 T cell receptor beta chains were sequenced from one sample in a study of blood T cell repertoires in COVID-19. Clones were read by immunoSEQ multiplex PCR, and TCRdb kept only the in-frame ones, dropping some. The top ten hold less than 8.5% of the sample, which has 250,000 or so clones, around 84% seen once. What was sequenced was PBMCs or T cells enriched from blood (not recorded which). These receptors originate from a woman in her 50s who had been exposed to COVID-19.

V and J are TRBV10-2 and TRBJ2-1; a weak D match, TRBD1 (5 bases). The CDR3 totals 15 residues. CDR1 WSHSY and CDR2 SAAADI come from the germline V gene. V was shortened by 0 bases and J by 3 bases, with 9 bases between the two germline ends. CDR3 residues: CASSESGGHYNEQFF. As DNA, the CDR3 is TGCGCCAGCAGTGAGTCAGGCGGACACTACAATGAGCAGTTCTTC.

The chain joins TRBV5-1 to TRBJ2-5; 9 bases are a match to TRBD1. CDR1 and CDR2 (germline): SGHRS, YFSETQ. V gave up 4 bases and J gave up 7 bases; unmatched junction bases: 8. The CDR3 length is 14 residues. The CDR3 protein is CASSPGQGLGTQYF. The DNA of the CDR3 is TGCGCCAGCAGCCCCGGACAGGGGTTGGGGACCCAGTACTTC.

This clone was found a few times. The chain is built from TRBV7-2 and TRBJ1-4; 7 bases are a match to TRBD1. Losses at the gene ends were 5 bases for V and 7 bases for J; bases not matched to a gene: 10. CDR3 length: 15 amino acids. Germline assignment: CDR1 SGHTA and CDR2 FQGNSA. This chain's CDR3 is CASSPRGGRSEKLFF. CDR3 DNA: TGTGCCAGCAGCCCTAGAGGGGGCCGGAGTGAAAAACTGTTTTTT. Combining the CDR3 with reference TRBV7-2 and TRBJ1-4 gives the whole variable domain GAGVSQSPSNKVTEKGKDVELRCDPISGHTALYWYRQSLGQGLEFLIYFQGNSAPDKSGLPSDRFSAERTGGSVSTLTIQRTQQEDSAVYLCASSPRGGRSEKLFFGSGTQLSVL.

The CDR3 bases are TGTGCCAGCAGCTTACAGGGGAACACTGAAGCTTTCTTT. This encodes CASSLQGNTEAFF. J is TRBJ1-1 and V is TRBV7-8; weak D call: TRBD1 (5 bases). V lost 2 bases and J 1 base, leaving 5 bases between the germline ends. Germline CDR1 reads SGHVS; CDR2 reads FQNEAQ. This CDR3 region has 13 residues.

This clone appeared once. The chain couples TRBV5-4 to TRBJ2-7; TRBD2 matches 10 bases. Per germline, CDR1 SGHNT and CDR2 YYREEE (reference sequence). The CDR3 length is 15 residues. V lost 0 bases to trimming and J lost 2 bases; unmatched junction nucleotides: 2. The CDR3 loop is CASSLELAGTYEQYF. In nucleotides, the CDR3 is TGTGCCAGCAGCTTGGAACTAGCGGGGACCTACGAGCAGTACTTC.

A few counts support this clone. The chain links TRBV15 to TRBJ2-3; 9 bases are shared with TRBD1. Germline loops: CDR1 LNHNV, CDR2 YYDKDF (reference sequence). This CDR3 comprises 17 residues. The V and J ends lost 1 base and 8 bases, in that order; junction bases with no gene match: 13. CDR3: CATSRVVLGQGGRTQYF. The CDR3 region has the DNA TGTGCCACCAGCAGAGTAGTTTTGGGACAGGGAGGTCGTACGCAGTATTTT. The entire variable domain, with the rest obtained from reference TRBV15 and TRBJ2-3, is as follows: DAMVIQNPRYQVTQFGKPVTLSCSQTLNHNVMYWYQQKSSQAPKLLFHYYDKDFNNEADTPDNFQSRRPNTSFCFLDIRSPGLGDTAMYLCATSRVVLGQGGRTQYFGPGTRLTVL.

This rearrangement joins TRBV5-4 to TRBJ2-5, with a possible D match to TRBD1 (6 bases). Between the trimmed V and J ends, which lost 2 bases and 2 bases, there was a span of 7 bases. Germline CDR1 and CDR2: SGHNT and YYREEE (reference sequence). This CDR3 contains 13 residues. CDR3 sequence (DNA): TGTGCCAGCAGCTTAGGACAGCAAGAGACCCAGTACTTC. Translation gives CASSLGQQETQYF.

In its sample, this clone was seen once. The chain recombines TRBV9 with TRBJ1-2; possible D gene TRBD1, 6 bases. Trimming cost V 3 bases and J 11 bases, with 17 bases left between them. The CDR3 totals 13 residues. Germline V gene lookup returns CDR1 SGDLS and CDR2 YYNGEE. The CDR3 loop reads CASSDSRGYLYTF. CDR3 coding DNA: TGTGCCAGCAGCGATAGCAGGGGATACTTGTACACCTTC.

This chain links TRBV19 with TRBJ2-1; 11 bases map to TRBD2. Germline V gene sequence: CDR1 LNHDA, CDR2 SQIVND (reference sequence). Trimming removed 3 bases from V and 7 bases from J; junction bases left unmatched: 17. The CDR3 extends over 19 amino acids. Written as DNA, the CDR3 is TGTGCCAGTAGTATTGGGCCCCCAGGTGTAGCGGGGGGGCGGAATGAGCAGTTCTTC. Encoded protein: CASSIGPPGVAGGRNEQFF.

V gene TRBV29-1 combines with J gene TRBJ1-1; tentatively, D is TRBD1 (6 bases). The CDR3 length is 13 residues. Looked up from germline, CDR1 is SQVTM and CDR2 is ANQGSEA. The V end was cut by 6 bases, the J end by 0 bases, with 11 bases between. The CDR3 DNA reads as TGCAGCGTCAGCAGGGGCTTGAACACTGAAGCTTTCTTT. As protein: CSVSRGLNTEAFF. The variable domain in full, with the rest retrieved from reference TRBV29-1 and TRBJ1-1, is SAVISQKPSRDICQRGTSLTIQCQVDSQVTMMFWYRQQPGQSLTLIATANQGSEATYESGFVIDKFPISRPNLTFSTLTVSNMSPEDSSIYLCSVSRGLNTEAFFGQGTRLTVV.

V gene TRBV7-2 combines with J gene TRBJ2-3; a possible D gene is TRBD2 (7 bases). This CDR3 comprises 16 residues. V shed 3 bases and J shed 3 bases, with 16 bases lying between them. Germline assignment: CDR1 SGHTA and CDR2 FQGNSA. CDR3 residues: CASSFSRAGATDTQYF. CDR3 DNA sequence: TGTGCCAGCAGCTTCTCTAGGGCGGGGGCAACAGATACGCAGTATTTT.

The V gene is TRBV5-6, the J gene TRBJ2-1, with 8 nucleotides matching TRBD2. The V segment lost 2 bases and the J segment 7 bases; nucleotides outside the gene matches: 8. The CDR3 runs 15 residues. Germline values: CDR1 SGHDT, CDR2 YYEEEE. DNA for the CDR3: TGTGCCAGCAGCTTCATCGGCGGGGGGCTAAATGAGCAGTTCTTC. Protein product: CASSFIGGGLNEQFF.

This clone was seen once. The CDR3 sequence is CASSPTPRVNTEAFF. CDR3 nucleotide sequence: TGTGCCAGCAGCCCAACGCCGAGGGTGAACACTGAAGCTTTCTTT. The V and J genes are TRBV11-2 and TRBJ1-1, with D unresolved. The CDR3 is made up of 15 amino acids. Germline V gene lookup returns CDR1 SGHAT and CDR2 FQNNGV. V was clipped by 5 bases and J by 0 bases, with 13 bases between them.

J is TRBJ1-1 and V is TRBV2, with TRBD1 as a possible D gene (5 bases). V was cut by 7 bases and J by 1 base, with 10 bases left in between. The CDR3 spans 13 residues. Germline lookup yields CDR1 SNHLY and CDR2 FYNNEI. This chain's CDR3 is CASTWRGNTEAFF. As DNA, the CDR3 is TGTGCCAGCACCTGGAGGGGGAACACTGAAGCTTTCTTT.

The J gene is TRBJ1-4, the V gene TRBV6-1; D gene unclear. The CDR3 contains 14 residues. V lost 1 base, J lost 6 bases, and 9 bases lay in between. Germline CDR1 MNHNS, CDR2 SASEGT. The CDR3 bases are TGTGCCAGCAGTGAAGGGTCGGGGTATGAAAAACTGTTTTTT. It specifies CASSEGSGYEKLFF.

The rearrangement uses TRBV9 and TRBJ1-3; 9 bases are a match to TRBD1. The germline gives CDR1 SGDLS, CDR2 YYNGEE. This CDR3 comprises 17 residues. V shed 0 bases, J shed 2 bases, and the junction held 6 bases outside the gene matches. This CDR3 reads CASSVVGDRVPGNTIYF. The CDR3 nucleotides read TGTGCCAGCAGCGTAGTAGGGGACAGGGTTCCTGGAAACACCATATATTTT.

This clone was observed a handful of times. CDR3: CASRALGTSGGVIETQYF. The CDR3 DNA is TGTGCCAGCAGGGCGTTAGGGACTAGCGGGGGGGTCATAGAGACCCAGTACTTC. This chain connects TRBV27 to TRBJ2-5; 16 nucleotides agree with TRBD2. After removal of 6 bases from V and 4 bases from J, the junction contained 11 bases not matched to a gene. Looked up from germline, CDR1 is MNHEY and CDR2 is SMNVEV (reference sequence). This CDR3 is built from 18 residues.

The sample holds a few counts of this clone. This chain connects TRBV6-5 to TRBJ2-1; tentative D call: TRBD2 (5 bases). CDR1 is MNHEY and CDR2 is SVGAGI in the germline V gene. Trimming took 4 bases from V and 3 from J, leaving 16 bases between them. The CDR3 extends over 16 amino acids. The DNA of the CDR3 is TGTGCCAGCAGTTCTCGGCAAGGGAGAAACTACAATGAGCAGTTCTTC. It yields the protein CASSSRQGRNYNEQFF.

V is TRBV14 and J is TRBJ2-6; D ambiguous. The germline V gene has CDR1 SGHDN and CDR2 FVKESK. Trimming cost V 0 bases and J 0 bases, with 12 bases left between them. There are 18 residues in the CDR3. This CDR3 reads CASSQEAGLLSGANVLTF. In DNA form, the CDR3 reads TGTGCCAGCAGCCAAGAGGCAGGCCTGCTCTCTGGGGCCAACGTCCTGACTTTC.